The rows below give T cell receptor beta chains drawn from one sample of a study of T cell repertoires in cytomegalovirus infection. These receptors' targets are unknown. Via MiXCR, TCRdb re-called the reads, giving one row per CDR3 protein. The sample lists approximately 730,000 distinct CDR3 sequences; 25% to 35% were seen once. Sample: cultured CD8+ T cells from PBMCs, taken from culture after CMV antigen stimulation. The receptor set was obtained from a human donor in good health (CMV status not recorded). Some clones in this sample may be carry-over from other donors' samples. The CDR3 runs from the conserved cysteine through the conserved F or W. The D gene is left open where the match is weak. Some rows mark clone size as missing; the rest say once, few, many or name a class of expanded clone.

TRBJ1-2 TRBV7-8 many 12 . CASQDGIYGYTF TGTGCCAGCCAGGACGGAATCTATGGCTACACCTTC
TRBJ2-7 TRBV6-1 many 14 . CASSTGYNSYEQYF TGTGCCAGCTCTACTGGCTACAACTCCTACGAGCAGTACTTC
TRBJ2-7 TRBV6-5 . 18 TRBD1 CASSYFTPGQSSSYEQYF TGTGCCAGCAGTTACTTCACGCCGGGACAGTCAAGCTCCTACGAGCAGTACTTC
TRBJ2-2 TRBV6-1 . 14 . CASSEKRAPGELFF TGTGCCAGCAGTGAAAAGAGGGCCCCCGGGGAGCTGTTTTTT
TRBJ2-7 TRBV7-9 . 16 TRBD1 CASTPSGGQGIHEQYF TGTGCCAGCACCCCTTCAGGGGGACAGGGCATCCACGAGCAGTACTTC
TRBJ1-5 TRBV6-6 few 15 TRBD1 CASSYLQGAYQPQHF TGTGCCAGCAGTTACTTACAGGGGGCTTATCAGCCCCAGCATTTT
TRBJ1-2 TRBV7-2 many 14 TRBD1 CASNSGGGGYGYTF TGTGCCAGCAACTCAGGGGGCGGAGGCTATGGCTACACCTTC
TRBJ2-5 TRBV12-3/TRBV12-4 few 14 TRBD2 CASSPPGGSETQYF TGTGCCAGCAGTCCTCCGGGGGGGTCAGAGACCCAGTACTTC
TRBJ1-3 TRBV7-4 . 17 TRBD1 CASSITGTGSRGNTIYF TGTGCCAGCAGCATCACCGGGACAGGGTCGCGGGGAAACACCATATATTTT
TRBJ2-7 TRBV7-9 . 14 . CASSRDREFYEQYF TGTGCCAGCAGCCGTGACCGGGAGTTCTACGAGCAGTACTTC
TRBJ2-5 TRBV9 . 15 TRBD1 CASSVWQGARETQYF TGTGCCAGCAGCGTCTGGCAGGGGGCTCGAGAGACCCAGTACTTC
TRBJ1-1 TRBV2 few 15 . CASSTGPKGDTEAFF TGTGCCAGCAGTACAGGTCCTAAGGGGGACACTGAAGCTTTCTTT
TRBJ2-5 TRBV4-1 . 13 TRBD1 CASSGQGRETQYF TGCGCCAGCTCAGGACAGGGTCGGGAGACCCAGTACTTC
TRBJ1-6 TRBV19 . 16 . CASSMSPGPRGSPLHF TGTGCCAGTAGTATGTCGCCGGGACCCCGGGGCTCACCCCTCCACTTT
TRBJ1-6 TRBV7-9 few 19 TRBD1 CASSLGPDRGYSYNSPLHF TGTGCCAGCAGCTTAGGGCCGGACAGGGGGTACTCCTATAATTCACCCCTCCACTTT
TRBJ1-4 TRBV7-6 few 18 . CASSLKWGRHTTNEKLFF TGTGCCAGCAGCTTAAAATGGGGGAGACACACAACTAATGAAAAACTGTTTTTT
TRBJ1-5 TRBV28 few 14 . CASSLIHNYQPQHF TGTGCCAGCAGTTTAATACATAACTATCAGCCCCAGCATTTT
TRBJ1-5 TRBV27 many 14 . CASSLRGSNQPQHF TGTGCCAGCAGTTTACGGGGTAGCAATCAGCCCCAGCATTTT
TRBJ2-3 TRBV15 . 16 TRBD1 CATSRGRQGPTYTQYF TGTGCCACCAGCAGAGGCCGACAGGGGCCAACATATACGCAGTATTTT
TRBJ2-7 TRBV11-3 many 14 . CASSLRDRPYEQYF TGTGCCAGCAGCTTACGGGACCGACCCTACGAGCAGTACTTC
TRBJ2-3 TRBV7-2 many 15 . CASSTDAPQEDTQYF TGTGCCAGCAGCACAGACGCTCCTCAGGAGGATACGCAGTATTTT
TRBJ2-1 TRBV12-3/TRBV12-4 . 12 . CASIQVPGEQFF TGTGCCAGCATTCAGGTCCCCGGTGAGCAGTTCTTC
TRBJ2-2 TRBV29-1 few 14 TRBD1 CSVDDRENTGELFF TGCAGCGTTGATGACAGGGAGAACACCGGGGAGCTGTTTTTT
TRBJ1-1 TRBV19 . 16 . CASSRARDTKNTEAFF TGTGCCAGTAGTAGGGCCCGGGACACTAAGAACACTGAAGCTTTCTTT
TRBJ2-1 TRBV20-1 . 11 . CSAPQGNEQFF TGCAGTGCCCCCCAGGGGAATGAGCAGTTCTTC
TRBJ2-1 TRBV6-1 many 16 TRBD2 CASSERVAGEYNEQFF TGTGCCAGCAGTGAAAGGGTAGCGGGGGAATACAATGAGCAGTTCTTC